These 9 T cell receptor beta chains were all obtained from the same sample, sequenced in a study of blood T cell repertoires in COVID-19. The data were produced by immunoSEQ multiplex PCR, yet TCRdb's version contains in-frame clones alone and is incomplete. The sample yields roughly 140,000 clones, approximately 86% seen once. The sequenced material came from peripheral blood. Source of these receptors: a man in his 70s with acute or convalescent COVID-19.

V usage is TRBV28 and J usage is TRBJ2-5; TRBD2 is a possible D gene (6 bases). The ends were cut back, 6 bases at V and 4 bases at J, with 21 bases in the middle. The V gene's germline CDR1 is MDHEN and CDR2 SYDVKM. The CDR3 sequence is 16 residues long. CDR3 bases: TGTGCCAGCAGGCCAGCCGGGAGAGGAGGAGGAGAGACCCAGTACTTC. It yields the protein CASRPAGRGGGETQYF. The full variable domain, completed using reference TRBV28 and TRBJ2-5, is DVKVTQSSRYLVKRTGEKVFLECVQDMDHENMFWYRQDPGLGLRLIYFSYDVKMKEKGDIPEGYSVSREKKERFSLILESASTNQTSMYLCASRPAGRGGGETQYFGPGTRLLVL.

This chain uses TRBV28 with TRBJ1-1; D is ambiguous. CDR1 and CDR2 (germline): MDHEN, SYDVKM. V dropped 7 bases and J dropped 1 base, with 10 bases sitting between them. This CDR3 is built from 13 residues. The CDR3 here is CASTWAGNTEAFF. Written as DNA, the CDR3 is TGTGCCAGCACCTGGGCAGGGAACACTGAAGCTTTCTTT.

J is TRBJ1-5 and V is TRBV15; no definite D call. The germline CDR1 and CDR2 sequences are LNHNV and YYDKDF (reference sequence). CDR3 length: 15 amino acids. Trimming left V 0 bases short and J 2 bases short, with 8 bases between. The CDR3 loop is CATSRDLRGNQPQHF. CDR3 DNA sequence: TGTGCCACCAGCAGAGATCTACGCGGCAATCAGCCCCAGCATTTT.

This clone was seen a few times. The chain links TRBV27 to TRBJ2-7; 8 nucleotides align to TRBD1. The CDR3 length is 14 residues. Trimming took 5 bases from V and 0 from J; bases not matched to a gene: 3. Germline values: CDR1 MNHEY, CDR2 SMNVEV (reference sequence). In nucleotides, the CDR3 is TGTGCCAGCAGTCCGACAGGGGTCTCCTACGAGCAGTACTTC. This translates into CASSPTGVSYEQYF.

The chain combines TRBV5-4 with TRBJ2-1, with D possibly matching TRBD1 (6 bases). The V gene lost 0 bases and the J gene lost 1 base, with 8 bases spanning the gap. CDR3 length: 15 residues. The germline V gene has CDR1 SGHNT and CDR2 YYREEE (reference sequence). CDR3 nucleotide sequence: TGTGCCAGCAGCTTGGGTCAGGGGTCCTACAATGAGCAGTTCTTC. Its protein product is CASSLGQGSYNEQFF.

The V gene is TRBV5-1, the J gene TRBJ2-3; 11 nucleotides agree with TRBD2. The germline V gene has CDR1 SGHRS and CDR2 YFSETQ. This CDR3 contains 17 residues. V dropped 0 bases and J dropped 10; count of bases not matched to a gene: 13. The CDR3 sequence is CASSLDGSGRAGGPQYF. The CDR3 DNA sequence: TGCGCCAGCAGCTTGGATGGTAGCGGGAGGGCCGGGGGGCCGCAGTATTTT.

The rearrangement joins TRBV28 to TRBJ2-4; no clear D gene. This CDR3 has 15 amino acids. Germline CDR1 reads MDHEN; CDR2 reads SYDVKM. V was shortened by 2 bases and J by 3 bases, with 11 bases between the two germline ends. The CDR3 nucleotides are TGTGCCAGCAGTTTAAATCTGGGCAGCAAAAACATTCAGTACTTC. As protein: CASSLNLGSKNIQYF.

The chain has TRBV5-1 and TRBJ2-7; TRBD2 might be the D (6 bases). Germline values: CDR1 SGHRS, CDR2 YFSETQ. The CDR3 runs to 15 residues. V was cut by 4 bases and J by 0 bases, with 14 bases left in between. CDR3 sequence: CASSRGTTSSYEQYF. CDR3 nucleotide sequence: TGCGCCAGCAGCCGGGGGACCACAAGCTCCTACGAGCAGTACTTC.

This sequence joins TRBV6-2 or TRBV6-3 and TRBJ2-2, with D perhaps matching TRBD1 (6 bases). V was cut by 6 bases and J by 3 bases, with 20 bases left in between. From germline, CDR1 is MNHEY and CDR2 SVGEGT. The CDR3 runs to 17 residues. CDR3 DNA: TGTGCCAGCAGCTGGGGCCGACAGGTCGGGGACACCGGGGAGCTGTTTTTT. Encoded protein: CASSWGRQVGDTGELFF.